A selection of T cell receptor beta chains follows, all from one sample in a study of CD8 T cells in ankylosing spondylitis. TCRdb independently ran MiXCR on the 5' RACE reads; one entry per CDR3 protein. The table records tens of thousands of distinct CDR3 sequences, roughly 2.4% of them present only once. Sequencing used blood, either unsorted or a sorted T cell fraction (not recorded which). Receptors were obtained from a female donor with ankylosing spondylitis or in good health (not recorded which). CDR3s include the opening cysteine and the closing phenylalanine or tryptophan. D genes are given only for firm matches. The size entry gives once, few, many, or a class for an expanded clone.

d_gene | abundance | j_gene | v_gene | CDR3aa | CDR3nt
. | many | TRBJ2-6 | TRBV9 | CASSVGMAGRSGANVLTF | TGTGCCAGCAGCGTAGGGATGGCAGGTCGCTCTGGGGCCAACGTCCTGACTTTC
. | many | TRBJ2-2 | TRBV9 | CASSPLGGASPVELFF | TGTGCCAGCAGCCCCCTAGGAGGGGCCTCCCCCGTGGAGCTGTTTTTT
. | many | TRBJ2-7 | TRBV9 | CASSVGQTPYEQYF | TGTGCCAGCAGCGTCGGGCAGACCCCCTACGAGCAGTACTTC
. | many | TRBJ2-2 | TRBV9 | CASSVSSNTGELFF | TGTGCCAGCAGCGTTAGTTCGAACACCGGGGAGCTGTTTTTT
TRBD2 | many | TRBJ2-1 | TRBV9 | CASSVSGTRNNEQFF | TGTGCCAGCAGCGTATCCGGGACTAGAAACAATGAGCAGTTCTTC
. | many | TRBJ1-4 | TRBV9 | CASSVGGLGNEKLFF | TGTGCCAGCAGCGTAGGAGGCTTGGGAAATGAAAAACTGTTTTTT
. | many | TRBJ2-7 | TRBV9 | CASSVDGVPYEQYF | TGTGCCAGCAGCGTCGACGGGGTACCCTACGAGCAGTACTTC
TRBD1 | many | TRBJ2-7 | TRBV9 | CASSVGLGQSYEQYF | TGTGCCAGCAGCGTAGGATTGGGACAGTCCTACGAGCAGTACTTC
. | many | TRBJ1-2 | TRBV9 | CASSVGTTDAHGYTF | TGTGCCAGCAGCGTCGGGACGACAGATGCGCATGGCTACACCTTC
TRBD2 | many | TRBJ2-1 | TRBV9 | CASSVAWSSGVNEQFF | TGTGCCAGCAGCGTAGCTTGGTCTAGCGGGGTCAATGAGCAGTTCTTC
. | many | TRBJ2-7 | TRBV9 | CASSADPRVGALPYEQYF | TGTGCCAGCAGCGCCGACCCGAGGGTGGGGGCGTTACCCTACGAGCAGTACTTC
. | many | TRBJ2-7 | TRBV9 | CASSVSQGYEQYF | TGTGCCAGCAGCGTAAGTCAGGGTTACGAGCAGTACTTC
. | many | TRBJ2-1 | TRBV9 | CASSVGQAALYNEQFF | TGTGCCAGCAGCGTAGGACAGGCGGCGCTTTACAATGAGCAGTTCTTC
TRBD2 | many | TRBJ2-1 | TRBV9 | CASSEGGKTSGRSNEQFF | TGTGCCAGCAGCGAGGGCGGTAAGACTAGCGGGAGAAGCAATGAGCAGTTCTTC
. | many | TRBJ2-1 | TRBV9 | CASSVGGDPVGEQFF | TGTGCCAGCAGCGTAGGCGGGGACCCGGTGGGTGAGCAGTTCTTC
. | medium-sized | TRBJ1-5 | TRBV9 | CASSGEQGLGVPQHF | TGTGCCAGCAGCGGGGAACAGGGCCTTGGGGTGCCCCAGCATTTT
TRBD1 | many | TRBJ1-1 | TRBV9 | CASSARQGADTEAFF | TGTGCCAGCAGCGCCAGACAGGGAGCGGACACTGAAGCTTTCTTT
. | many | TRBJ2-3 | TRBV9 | CASSLGHLLSTDTQYF | TGTGCCAGCAGCTTGGGACATCTCCTAAGCACAGATACGCAGTATTTT